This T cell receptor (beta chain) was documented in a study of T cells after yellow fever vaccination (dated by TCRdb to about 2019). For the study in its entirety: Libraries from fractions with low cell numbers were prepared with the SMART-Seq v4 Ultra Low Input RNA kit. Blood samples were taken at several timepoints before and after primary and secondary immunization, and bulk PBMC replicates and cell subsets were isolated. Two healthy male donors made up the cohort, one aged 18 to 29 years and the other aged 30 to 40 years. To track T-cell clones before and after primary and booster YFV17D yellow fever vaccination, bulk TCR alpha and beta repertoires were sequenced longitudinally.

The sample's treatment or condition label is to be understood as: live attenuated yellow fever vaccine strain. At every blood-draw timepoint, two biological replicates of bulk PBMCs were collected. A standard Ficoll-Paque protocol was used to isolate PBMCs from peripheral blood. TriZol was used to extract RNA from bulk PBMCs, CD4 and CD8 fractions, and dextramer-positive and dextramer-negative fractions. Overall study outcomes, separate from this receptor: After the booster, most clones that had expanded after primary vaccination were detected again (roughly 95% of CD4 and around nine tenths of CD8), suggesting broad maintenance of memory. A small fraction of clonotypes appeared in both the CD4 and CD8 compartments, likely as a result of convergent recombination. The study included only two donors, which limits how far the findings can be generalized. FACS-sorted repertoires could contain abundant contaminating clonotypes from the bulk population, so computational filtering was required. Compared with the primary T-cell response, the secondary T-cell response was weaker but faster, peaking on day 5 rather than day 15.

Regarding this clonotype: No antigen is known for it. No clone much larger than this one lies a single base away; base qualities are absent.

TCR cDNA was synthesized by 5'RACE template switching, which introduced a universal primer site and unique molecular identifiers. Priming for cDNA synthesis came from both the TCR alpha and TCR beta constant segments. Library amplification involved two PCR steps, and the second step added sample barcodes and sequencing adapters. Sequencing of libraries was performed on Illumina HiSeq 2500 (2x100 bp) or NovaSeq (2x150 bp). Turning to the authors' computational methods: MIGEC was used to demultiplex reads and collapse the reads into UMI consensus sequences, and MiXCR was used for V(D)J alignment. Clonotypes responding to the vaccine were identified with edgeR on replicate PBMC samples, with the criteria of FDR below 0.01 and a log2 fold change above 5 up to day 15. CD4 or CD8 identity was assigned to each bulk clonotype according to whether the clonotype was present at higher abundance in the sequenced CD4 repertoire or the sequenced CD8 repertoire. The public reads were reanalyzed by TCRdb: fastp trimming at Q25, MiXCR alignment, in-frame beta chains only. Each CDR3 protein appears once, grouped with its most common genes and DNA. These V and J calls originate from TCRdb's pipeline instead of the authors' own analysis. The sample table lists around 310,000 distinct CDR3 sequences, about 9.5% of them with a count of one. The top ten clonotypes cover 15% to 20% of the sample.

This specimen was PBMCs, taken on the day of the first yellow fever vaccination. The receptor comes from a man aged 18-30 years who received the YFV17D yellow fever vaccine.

The CDR3 has the sequence CASSLSGGAGTLTEAFF. The DNA is as follows: TGTGCCAGCAGCTTATCTGGGGGCGCGGGGACCCTCACTGAAGCTTTCTTT. The chain is made from TRBV7-3 and TRBJ1-1, with TRBD1 as a weak D call on 6 bases. V is pared back by 2 bases and J by 4 bases, with 20 bases lying between the germline termini. CDR1 and CDR2 are drawn from the germline V gene: SGHTA, FQGTGA. The CDR3 holds 17 amino acids from the cysteine to the phenylalanine. This entry keeps only the CDR3 DNA: 51 bases, framed from base 1.